This T cell receptor beta chain appears in the sequencing data of a study of T cell repertoires in cytomegalovirus infection. TCRdb reanalysed the reads using MiXCR and keeps one entry per CDR3 protein. The sample consists of about 740,000 distinct CDR3 sequences, 35% of them appearing once. This clonotype was found a few times. V lost 4 bases to trimming and J lost 3 bases, with 10 bases between them. Germline values: CDR1 DFQATT, CDR2 SNEGSKA (reference sequence). The CDR3 is 12 residues long. This receptor was obtained from a human donor in good health (CMV status not recorded). Some clones in this sample may be carry-over from other donors' samples. V gene TRBV20-1 combines with J gene TRBJ2-7; TRBD1 is a possible D gene (6 bases). Sequencing was carried out using PBMCs. This CDR3 is CSATGHNYEQYF. DNA for the CDR3: TGCAGTGCTACGGGACATAACTACGAGCAGTACTTC.